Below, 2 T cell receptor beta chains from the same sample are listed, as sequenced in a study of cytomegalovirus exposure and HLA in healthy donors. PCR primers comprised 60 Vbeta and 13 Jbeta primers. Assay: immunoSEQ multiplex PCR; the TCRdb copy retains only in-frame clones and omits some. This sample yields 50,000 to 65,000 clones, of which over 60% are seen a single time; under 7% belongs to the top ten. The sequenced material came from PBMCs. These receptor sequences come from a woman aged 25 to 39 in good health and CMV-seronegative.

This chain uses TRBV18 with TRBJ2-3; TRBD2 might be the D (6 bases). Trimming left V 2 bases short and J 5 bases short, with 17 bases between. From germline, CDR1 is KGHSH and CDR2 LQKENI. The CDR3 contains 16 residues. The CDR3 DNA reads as TGTGCCAGCTCACCAATCGATGGGGAGGCGGTAGATACGCAGTATTTT. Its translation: CASSPIDGEAVDTQYF.

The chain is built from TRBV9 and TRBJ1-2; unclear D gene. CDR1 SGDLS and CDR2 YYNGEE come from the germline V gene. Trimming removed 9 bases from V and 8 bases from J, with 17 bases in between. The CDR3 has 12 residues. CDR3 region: CATSGSPKGYTF. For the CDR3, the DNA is TGTGCCACTAGCGGCAGCCCGAAGGGCTACACCTTC.